Listed here are 22 T cell receptor beta chains from one sample, sequenced in a study of tumor-infiltrating lymphocytes in primary liver carcinoma. Both blood RNA, taken from unsorted whole blood, and germline DNA were extracted. With a constant-region primer, TCR beta cDNA was made from approximately 510 ng of total RNA. Construction of TCR beta libraries relied on three successive nested multiplex PCR rounds employing slightly modified ARM-PCR. In the first two PCR rounds, TRBV1-TRBV30 forward primers were paired with a C-beta reverse primer, and each round lasted roughly 9 cycles. TCRdb analysed the multiplex PCR reads with MiXCR anew, one entry per CDR3 protein. This table holds about 320,000 distinct CDR3 sequences, 55% to 65% found once. Source material: peripheral blood. The receptors stem from a man in his forties or fifties with primary liver carcinoma and hepatitis B virus infection.

This clonotype showed up just a few times. The V call is TRBV11-3, the J call TRBJ2-5; TRBD1 matches at 9 bases. This CDR3 has 14 amino acids. V lost 5 bases, J lost 4 bases, and 5 bases stayed unmatched. CDR1 SGHNT and CDR2 YENEEA come from the germline V gene. This CDR3 is CASSAGQGLETQYF. The CDR3 nucleotides read TGTGCCAGCAGCGCAGGACAGGGGCTAGAGACCCAGTACTTC.

The rearrangement uses TRBV2 and TRBJ2-7; 10 bases are shared with TRBD2. With V trimmed by 4 bases and J by 3 bases, 3 bases remained unmatched. The germline gives CDR1 SNHLY, CDR2 FYNNEI. This CDR3 region has 14 residues. CDR3 bases: TGTGCCAGCAGTGGAACTAGCGGGGTCTACGAGCAGTACTTC. It codes for CASSGTSGVYEQYF.

A note on this clonotype: Sequence at one end of the junction differs from germline and may be a read error. V and J are TRBV24-1 and TRBJ1-1; 10 positions agree with TRBD1. The CDR3 contains 19 residues. Germline V lookup: CDR1 KGHDR, CDR2 SFDVKD. Written as DNA, the CDR3 is TGTGCCACCAGTGATTCAAGGGCGATACCGGGACAGGGGAACACTGAATCTTTCTTT. Protein product: CATSDSRAIPGQGNTESFF.

Notes on this clonotype: The conserved phenylalanine or tryptophan normally closing the CDR3 is absent here, so this likely arose from a read error. The V and J genes are TRBV5-5 and TRBJ2-3; 10 positions match TRBD2. This CDR3 region has 15 residues. Germline CDR1 and CDR2: SGHKS and YYEKEE (reference sequence). V lost 4 bases to trimming and J lost 5 bases; unmatched junction nucleotides: 7. The CDR3 bases are TGTGCCAGCAGCCCCGGACTAGCGGCTGTAGATACGCAGTATTTG. Protein product: CASSPGLAAVDTQYL.

This clonotype has only a few counts. This chain links TRBV13 with TRBJ2-5; D might be TRBD2 (6 bases). The CDR3 totals 12 residues. Looked up from germline, CDR1 is PRHDT and CDR2 is FYEKMQ (reference sequence). The V end was cut by 5 bases, the J end by 7 bases, with 11 bases between. CDR3 loop: CASSPPGGTQYF. The CDR3 DNA reads as TGTGCCAGCAGCCCCCCCGGGGGGACCCAGTACTTC. Full variable domain (outside the CDR3, taken from reference TRBV13 and TRBJ2-5): AAGVIQSPRHLIKEKRETATLKCYPIPRHDTVYWYQQGPGQDPQFLISFYEKMQSDKGSIPDRFSAQQFSDYHSELNMSSLELGDSALYFCASSPPGGTQYFGPGTRLLVL.

Details on this clonotype: The junction differs from germline at one of its ends, possibly a read error. The CDR3: CVSCSQLNTEAFF. The CDR3 coding sequence is TGTGTCAGCTGCTCTCAGTTGAACACTGAAGCTTTCTTT. The V call is TRBV11-1, the J call TRBJ1-1; no reliable D call. Germline V lookup: CDR1 SGHAT, CDR2 FQDESV (reference sequence). This CDR3 spans 13 amino acids. The full variable domain, in which reference TRBV11-1 and TRBJ1-1 provide the parts outside the CDR3, is EAEVAQSPRYKITEKSQAVAFWCDPISGHATLYWYRQILGQGPELLVQFQDESVVDDSQLPKDRFSAERLKGVDSTLKIQPAELGDSAMYLCVSCSQLNTEAFFGQGTRLTVV.

This clonotype was observed many times. The rearrangement uses TRBV29-1 and TRBJ1-1; D is ambiguous. Looked up from germline, CDR1 is SQVTM and CDR2 is ANQGSEA. Trimming removed 7 bases at V and 3 bases at J, with 18 bases between. The CDR3 is made up of 14 amino acids. The CDR3 region has the DNA TGCAGCGCTCTGGCGGGCTTCGGGGACACTGAAGCTTTCTTT. The encoded protein is CSALAGFGDTEAFF.

The V gene is TRBV30, the J gene TRBJ2-7, with unresolved D. Trimming cost V 4 bases and J 3 bases, with 7 bases left between them. The CDR3 is made up of 11 amino acids. Germline loops: CDR1 GTSNPN, CDR2 SVGIG (reference sequence). In DNA form, the CDR3 reads TGTGCCTGGATTACTCTCTACGAGCAGTACTTC. This codes for CAWITLYEQYF.

Points on this clonotype: At one boundary the junction diverges from the germline segment, which might be a read error. The chain employs TRBV28 and TRBJ2-3, with a weak D call TRBD2 (7 bases). Germline CDR1 and CDR2: MDHEN and SYDVKM. The CDR3 has 13 amino acids. The CDR3 nucleotides are TGTGCAGGGGGGGGGACAAGCACAGATACGCAGTGTTTT. It codes for CAGGGTSTDTQCF.

On this clonotype itself: With a much larger clone just one base away, this may be a read error. The chain links TRBV5-6 to TRBJ2-3; D possibly corresponds to TRBD2 (6 bases). Germline CDR1 is SGHDT and CDR2 is YYEEEE. The CDR3 is 15 residues long. The CDR3 protein is CARSFRPRRGDTQYF. CDR3 nucleotides: TGTGCCAGGAGCTTCAGGCCCCGCCGGGGGGATACGCAGTATTTT.

By frequency in the sample, this clonotype is medium-sized. The chain joins TRBV11-1 to TRBJ1-1; D might be TRBD1 (5 bases). Germline V CDR1 and CDR2: SGHAT, FQDESV (reference sequence). Trimming removed 3 bases from V and 5 bases from J, with 13 bases in between. This CDR3 is built from 14 residues. In nucleotides, the CDR3 is TGTGCCAGCAGCTTTTCAGGGCAGAATACTGAAGCTTTCTTT. Protein product: CASSFSGQNTEAFF.

Concerning this clonotype: Given a much more abundant clone one base away, this may be a read error. This chain uses TRBV6-6 with TRBJ1-1; a possible D gene is TRBD1 (5 bases). Per germline, CDR1 MNHNY and CDR2 SVGAGI (reference sequence). The CDR3 covers 15 residues. The ends were cut back, 6 bases at V and 1 base at J, with 15 bases in the middle. The CDR3 sequence: CASRRSREENTEAFF. The CDR3 bases are TGTGCCAGCAGACGGTCCAGGGAAGAGAACACTGAAGCTTTCTTT.

As regards this clonotype: The CDR3 does not close with the conserved phenylalanine or tryptophan, likely indicating a read error. The chain couples TRBV12-3 or TRBV12-4 to TRBJ2-1, with 11 nucleotides matching TRBD2. This CDR3 region has 16 residues. The DNA of the CDR3 is TGTGCCAGTAGTTTAGGGACTAGCGGACAATACAATGAGCAGTTCCTC. It specifies CASSLGTSGQYNEQFL.

This clonotype was counted a single time. An end of the junction differs from the germline gene, which may be a read error. The chain uses TRBV12-3 or TRBV12-4 and TRBJ2-3; D is uncertain. The CDR3 totals 15 residues. The DNA of the CDR3 is TGTGTCAGCAGTTTGAGAGGTAGGGTACGAGAGACGCAGTATTTT. Translation gives CVSSLRGRVRETQYF.

This clonotype appeared once. This rearrangement joins TRBV6-4 to TRBJ2-2, with a possible D match to TRBD2 (6 bases). Between the trimmed V and J ends, which lost 9 bases and 8 bases, there was a span of 16 bases. Germline CDR1 and CDR2: MRHNA and SNTAGT. The CDR3 totals 13 residues. For the CDR3, the DNA is TGTGCCAGTAGCTCCGGCCGGGAGGGGGAGCTGTTTTTT. As protein: CASSSGREGELFF.

This clonotype has only a few counts. The J gene is TRBJ2-7, the V gene TRBV11-2; D gene ambiguous. CDR1 is SGHAT, CDR2 FQNNGV, per germline. CDR3 length: 13 amino acids. V shed 0 bases and J shed 4 bases, with 7 bases lying between them. The CDR3 reads CASSLEWGYEQYF. CDR3 nucleotides: TGTGCCAGCAGCTTAGAGTGGGGTTACGAGCAGTACTTC.

A remark on this clonotype: A much larger clone differs by one base, so this may be a read error. The CDR3 loop is CASSTRTGVLEQYF. CDR3 in DNA: TGTGCCAGCAGCACCCGGACAGGGGTCTTGGAGCAGTACTTC. V usage is TRBV7-9 and J usage is TRBJ2-7; TRBD1 matches 9 bases. The CDR3 covers 14 residues. The ends lost 5 bases at V and 7 bases at J; junction bases unmatched: 9. Germline values: CDR1 SEHNR, CDR2 FQNEAQ (reference sequence).

To note about this clonotype: This sequence may be a read error, since a much larger clone differs from it by one base. The chain employs TRBV6-5 and TRBJ2-2, with 8 bases aligning to TRBD2. The CDR3 is 16 residues long. CDR1 and CDR2 (germline): MNHEY, SVGAGI. For the CDR3, the DNA is TGTGCCAGCAGTTACGGTAGCGGGGTAAACACCGGGGCGCTGTTTTTT. Its protein is CASSYGSGVNTGALFF.

This clonotype was detected many times. The chain employs TRBV14 and TRBJ2-3; D uncertain. Per germline, CDR1 SGHDN and CDR2 FVKESK. The CDR3 sequence is 12 residues long. Deletions cut 1 base from V and 4 bases from J, with 3 bases between. In DNA, the CDR3 is TGTGCCAGCAGCCAAGGACCAGATACGCAGTATTTT. This encodes CASSQGPDTQYF.

Details on this clonotype: This may arise from a read error, as a much more abundant clone is one base away. This likely comes from a read error, as the CDR3 has no conserved phenylalanine or tryptophan at its end. The chain uses TRBV12-3 or TRBV12-4 and TRBJ2-2; unclear D gene. V lost 7 bases and J 6 bases, leaving 18 bases between the germline ends. The CDR3 is 15 residues long. CDR3 bases: TGTGCCAGCAAAGAAGCGAGAGGTGGTCCCGGGGAGCTGTTTTCT. It encodes CASKEARGGPGELFS.

The V gene is TRBV19, the J gene TRBJ2-7; no clear D gene. Looked up from germline, CDR1 is LNHDA and CDR2 is SQIVND (reference sequence). V dropped 3 bases and J dropped 2 bases, with 17 bases sitting between them. The CDR3 length is 16 residues. This CDR3 is CASSIGGSRYPYEQYF. The CDR3 DNA reads as TGTGCCAGTAGTATTGGTGGATCCAGGTATCCCTACGAGCAGTACTTC. Using reference TRBV19 and TRBJ2-7 for the parts outside the CDR3, the full variable domain is DGGITQSPKYLFRKEGQNVTLSCEQNLNHDAMYWYRQDPGQGLRLIYYSQIVNDFQKGDIAEGYSVSREKKESFPLTVTSAQKNPTAFYLCASSIGGSRYPYEQYFGPGTRLTVT.

J is TRBJ2-5 and V is TRBV27, with 12 positions matching TRBD2. The CDR3 covers 17 residues. The germline gives CDR1 MNHEY, CDR2 SMNVEV (reference sequence). V shed 5 bases, J shed 3 bases, and the junction held 10 bases outside the gene matches. CDR3 sequence reads: CASSTRLAGEKEETQYF. The CDR3 bases are TGTGCCAGCAGTACCCGACTAGCGGGGGAAAAAGAAGAGACCCAGTACTTC.